One and the same sample provided the 18 T cell receptor beta chains below, sequenced in a study of beta chain features in type 1 diabetes. TCRB transcripts that were expressed got sequenced, as all of the isolated RNA had been reverse transcribed. The assay was immunoSEQ multiplex PCR, and TCRdb's table has in-frame clones only and misses some. The sample has around 250,000 clones, approximately 13% seen once. These receptors are not linked to any known antigen. Regarding the study as a whole: A moderate, significant TCRB CDR3 shortening appeared in type 1 diabetes across four CD4+ subsets.

Specimen: naive CD4+ T cells from blood. These receptors were collected from a man aged 30 to 45 with type 1 diabetes.

The rearrangement joins TRBV7-9 to TRBJ2-1; 8 bases align to TRBD1. J was trimmed by 2 bases and V by 4 bases; bases with no gene match: 7. The germline V gene has CDR1 SEHNR and CDR2 FQNEAQ (reference sequence). This CDR3 region has 16 residues. DNA for the CDR3: TGTGCCAGCAGCTCCCCCGACAGGGGCACCTACAATGAGCAGTTCTTC. Protein product: CASSSPDRGTYNEQFF.

Only a few counts were recorded for this clone. The CDR3 region is CASSLSTGENGYTF. The CDR3, as DNA: TGTGCCAGCAGCTTAAGTACAGGGGAGAATGGCTACACCTTC. The chain has TRBV7-8 and TRBJ1-2, with TRBD1 matching 7 bases. V lost 2 bases, J lost 6 bases, and 6 bases stayed unmatched. This CDR3 is built from 14 residues. The germline V gene has CDR1 SGHVS and CDR2 FQNEAQ. Combining the CDR3 with reference TRBV7-8 and TRBJ1-2 gives the whole variable domain GAGVSQSPRYKVAKRGQDVALRCDPISGHVSLFWYQQALGQGPEFLTYFQNEAQLDKSGLPSDRFFAERPEGSVSTLKIQRTQQEDSAVYLCASSLSTGENGYTFGSGTRLTVV.

The genes are TRBV10-3 and TRBJ1-6; no clear D. CDR3 length: 14 residues. CDR1 and CDR2 from the germline V gene are ENHRY and SYGVKD. Trimming shortened V by 3 bases and J by 7 bases, and 10 bases separated the two germline ends. The CDR3 DNA sequence: TGTGCCATCAGTGAAGTCGGTCCAAATTCACCCCTCCACTTT. Translation gives CAISEVGPNSPLHF.

V usage is TRBV6-6 and J usage is TRBJ1-2; a possible D gene is TRBD1 (6 bases). Germline V gene lookup returns CDR1 MNHNY and CDR2 SVGAGI (reference sequence). The CDR3 is 14 residues long. With 2 bases removed from V and 5 bases from J, the gap between germline ends came to 12 bases. The CDR3 DNA reads TGTGCCAGCAGTTACCTGGGGGCAAAATATGGCTACACCTTC. Translated, it gives CASSYLGAKYGYTF.

The chain recombines TRBV2 with TRBJ1-1, with D possibly matching TRBD1 (6 bases). V lost 5 bases to trimming and J lost 7 bases, with 20 bases between them. Germline V gives CDR1 SNHLY, CDR2 FYNNEI. The CDR3 totals 15 residues. CDR3 nucleotides: TGTGCCAGCAGTTCCTTCGACCTACGACAGGATGAAGCTTTCTTT. It is translated as CASSSFDLRQDEAFF.

This chain links TRBV9 with TRBJ2-5, with TRBD2 matching over 7 bases. CDR3 length: 15 residues. From germline, CDR1 is SGDLS and CDR2 YYNGEE. Trimming took 2 bases from V and 5 from J; bases not matched to a gene: 9. The CDR3 nucleotides read TGTGCCAGCAGCGTCGCCCCAGGGCGGGGGGAGACCCAGTACTTC. It yields the protein CASSVAPGRGETQYF.

This clone has only a few counts. The rearrangement uses TRBV15 and TRBJ1-2, with D unclear. The V gene's germline CDR1 is LNHNV and CDR2 YYDKDF (reference sequence). The CDR3 contains 14 residues. The V end lost 0 bases, the J end lost 7 bases, and 12 bases lay between the germline ends. The CDR3 sequence: CATSRDEASIGYTF. The CDR3 DNA follows: TGTGCCACCAGCAGAGATGAGGCCAGTATTGGCTACACCTTC.

This clone was picked up a small number of times. The V gene is TRBV25-1, the J gene TRBJ2-2, with 9 nucleotides matching TRBD1. Unmatched junction bases numbered 9, after V lost 4 bases and J lost 6 bases. CDR1 is MGHDK, CDR2 SYGVNS, per germline. The CDR3 totals 16 residues. In DNA, the CDR3 is TGTGCCAGCAGTGCCCCCGGGACAGGGACCCCCGGGGAGCTGTTTTTT. Translating it yields CASSAPGTGTPGELFF.

This clone was detected a few times. The chain recombines TRBV5-1 with TRBJ2-2; tentative D call: TRBD2 (6 bases). The CDR3 runs to 13 residues. Germline V gene sequence: CDR1 SGHRS, CDR2 YFSETQ. Trimming shortened V by 5 bases and J by 4 bases, and 9 bases separated the two germline ends. CDR3 nucleotides: TGCGCCAGCAGGGAGGGGCTCACCGGGGAGCTGTTTTTT. Translating it yields CASREGLTGELFF.

This rearrangement joins TRBV29-1 to TRBJ1-1; D perhaps matches TRBD1 (5 bases). Germline loops: CDR1 SQVTM, CDR2 ANQGSEA. This CDR3 is 13 amino acids long. V was pared by 4 bases and J by 7 bases, with 16 bases between. The CDR3 sequence is CSVGQLPFYEAFF. CDR3 coding DNA: TGCAGCGTTGGACAGCTCCCTTTCTATGAAGCTTTCTTT. The variable domain in full, with the rest retrieved from reference TRBV29-1 and TRBJ1-1, is SAVISQKPSRDICQRGTSLTIQCQVDSQVTMMFWYRQQPGQSLTLIATANQGSEATYESGFVIDKFPISRPNLTFSTLTVSNMSPEDSSIYLCSVGQLPFYEAFFGQGTRLTVV.

This clone was counted a few times. CDR3 residues: CASSVDQGYDEAFF. Written as DNA, the CDR3 is TGTGCCAGCAGCGTAGACCAGGGGTATGACGAAGCTTTCTTT. The chain combines TRBV9 with TRBJ1-1; perhaps TRBD1 as D (6 bases). Per the germline V gene, CDR1 is SGDLS and CDR2 is YYNGEE. The CDR3 has 14 amino acids. V was shortened by 0 bases and J by 8 bases, with 14 bases between the two germline ends. The variable domain in full, with the rest retrieved from reference TRBV9 and TRBJ1-1, is DSGVTQTPKHLITATGQRVTLRCSPRSGDLSVYWYQQSLDQGLQFLIQYYNGEERAKGNILERFSAQQFPDLHSELNLSSLELGDSALYFCASSVDQGYDEAFFGQGTRLTVV.

A few counts support this clone. The chain couples TRBV29-1 to TRBJ2-7; D is ambiguous. Germline CDR1 is SQVTM and CDR2 is ANQGSEA. Trimming took off 7 bases at V and 4 bases at J, with 11 bases between the two ends. The CDR3 length is 11 residues. The CDR3 DNA sequence: TGCAGCGCCGTAACAAGTTACGAGCAGTACTTC. Amino acid sequence: CSAVTSYEQYF.

This chain connects TRBV29-1 to TRBJ2-7; the D gene is possibly TRBD2 (5 bases). The germline V and J ends were trimmed by 3 bases and 3 bases, with 12 bases remaining between them. The germline V gene encodes CDR1 SQVTM and CDR2 ANQGSEA. CDR3 size: 13 residues. CDR3 DNA: TGCAGCGTTGAGAGGGCAGGAGTCTACGAGCAGTACTTC. Its translation is CSVERAGVYEQYF.

This clone appeared a few times. The CDR3 DNA follows: TGTGCCACCAGCAGAGCGCGGGAAACCTACAATGAGCAGTTCTTC. Translation: CATSRARETYNEQFF. The V call is TRBV15, the J call TRBJ2-1, with D maybe TRBD2 (6 bases). Germline loops: CDR1 LNHNV, CDR2 YYDKDF (reference sequence). V was trimmed by 1 base and J by 2 bases, leaving 9 bases between them. This CDR3 is 15 amino acids long.

The sample holds a few counts of this clone. This chain links TRBV5-6 with TRBJ2-5; 8 nucleotides match TRBD1. This CDR3 spans 15 amino acids. V was pared by 1 base and J by 2 bases, with 4 bases of the junction left unmatched. Germline V lookup: CDR1 SGHDT, CDR2 YYEEEE. The CDR3 is CASSLLQGGQETQYF. The CDR3, as DNA: TGTGCCAGCAGCTTGCTACAGGGGGGTCAAGAGACCCAGTACTTC.

V gene TRBV14 combines with J gene TRBJ1-2; D not certain. Germline lookup yields CDR1 SGHDN and CDR2 FVKESK. This CDR3 spans 13 amino acids. Trimming cost V 4 bases and J 2 bases, with 8 bases left between them. CDR3 region: CASSPSGNYGYTF. The CDR3 DNA reads as TGTGCCAGCAGCCCCTCGGGGAACTATGGCTACACCTTC.

The chain carries TRBV9 and TRBJ2-3, with 12 bases lining up with TRBD1. The CDR3 runs to 15 residues. Trimming cost V 4 bases and J 6 bases; bases outside gene matches: 6. Germline loops: CDR1 SGDLS, CDR2 YYNGEE. The CDR3 sequence: CASSLRDRGRDTQYF. For the CDR3, the DNA is TGTGCCAGCAGCCTCCGGGACAGGGGGCGGGATACGCAGTATTTT.

The table lists this clone with a few counts. V and J are TRBV7-9 and TRBJ2-6; the D gene is possibly TRBD1 (6 bases). V shed 8 bases and J shed 0 bases, with 14 bases lying between them. Germline CDR1 reads SEHNR; CDR2 reads FQNEAQ (reference sequence). The CDR3 consists of 16 residues. The CDR3 sequence is CASRQDAFSGANVLTF. CDR3 nucleotides: TGTGCCAGCCGACAGGACGCATTCTCTGGGGCCAACGTCCTGACTTTC.